Listed here are 8 T cell receptor beta chains from one sample, sequenced in a study of regulatory T cells in long-lasting Graves disease. Documented time point: newly diagnosed GD, antithyroid drugs for less than 3 months. PBMCs provided the RNA from which the TCR library was made. Building the TCR beta libraries relied on iRepertoire HTBI primers, and CDR3 regions underwent Arm-PCR. TCRdb re-derived calls from the multiplex PCR reads in MiXCR, one entry per CDR3 protein. The sample includes about 520,000 distinct CDR3 sequences, around 12% of them seen just once. This sample was shared with a second study, whose subject was T cells in Graves' hyperthyroidism and ophthalmopathy.

The source was peripheral blood mononuclear cells (PBMCs), collected at new diagnosis, from a patient treated with antithyroid drugs. Receptors originate from a woman under 40 with Graves disease.

Remarks on this clonotype: This may be a read error: a much more frequent sequence differs by one nucleotide. V gene TRBV3-1 combines with J gene TRBJ2-2, with 8 bases fitting TRBD2. CDR1 is LGHDT, CDR2 YNNKEL, per germline (reference sequence). The CDR3 spans 19 residues. This CDR3 is CASSQEYSPGLGIGGEPFF. CDR3 nucleotides: TGTGCCAGCAGCCAAGAATATAGTCCGGGACTAGGAATAGGCGGGGAGCCGTTTTTT. Complete variable domain (other parts from reference TRBV3-1 and TRBJ2-2): DTAVSQTPKYLVTQMGNDKSIKCEQNLGHDTMYWYKQDSKKFLKIMFSYNNKELIINETVPNRFSPKSPDKAHLNLHINSLELGDSAVYFCASSQEYSPGLGIGGEPFFGEGSRLTVL.

This clonotype was counted at least ten times. The chain links TRBV20-1 to TRBJ2-1; 14 nucleotides match TRBD2. The tail of the sequence fits TRBJ2-5 better, so the J call may be wrong. The CDR3 runs 14 residues. Germline lookup yields CDR1 DFQATT and CDR2 SNEGSKA (reference sequence). DNA of the CDR3: TGCAGCGGATTGACTAGCGGGAGGGCAGAGACCCAGTACTTC. Amino acid sequence: CSGLTSGRAETQYF.

This clonotype was detected many times. The chain employs TRBV18 and TRBJ2-7; tentative D call: TRBD1 (5 bases). V was trimmed by 3 bases and J by 4 bases, leaving 19 bases between them. Germline values: CDR1 KGHSH, CDR2 LQKENI. This CDR3 has 16 residues. The CDR3 DNA reads TGTGCCAGCTCACCGAGGCAGTTATCAGGGATATACGAGCAGTACTTC. Its protein is CASSPRQLSGIYEQYF.

This clonotype was detected many times. CDR3 in DNA: TGTGCCAGCATCCCACGGGCGGGGTTAGGCTACACCTTC. Protein sequence: CASIPRAGLGYTF. The V gene is TRBV28, the J gene TRBJ1-2; no firm D call. Trimming removed 7 bases at V and 8 bases at J, with 17 bases between. The germline CDR1 and CDR2 sequences are MDHEN and SYDVKM. The CDR3 spans 13 residues.

Notes on this clonotype: A much larger clone differs by one base, so this may be a read error. This chain joins TRBV11-3 and TRBJ1-5, with D unclear. Germline V gives CDR1 SGHNT, CDR2 YENEEA. CDR3 length equals 11 residues. CDR3 bases: TGTGCCAGCAGCCCTCTTCAGCCCCATCATTTT. Residues: CASSPLQPHHF.

In DNA, the CDR3 is TGTGCCAGCAGCTCGGGACTAGCGGGGTACCGCTCCTACAATGAGCAGTTCTTC. The encoded protein is CASSSGLAGYRSYNEQFF. The rearrangement links TRBV7-9 to TRBJ2-1; 13 positions agree with TRBD2. The CDR3 has 18 amino acids. Germline CDR1 reads SEHNR; CDR2 reads FQNEAQ (reference sequence). Trimming at V came to 4 bases and at J to 0 bases, leaving 6 bases not matched to a gene.

With respect to this clonotype: A far more abundant clone sits one base away, making this likely a read error. V is TRBV6-2 or TRBV6-3 and J is TRBJ2-1; 8 bases agree with TRBD2. There are 18 residues in the CDR3. Germline V gives CDR1 MNHEY, CDR2 SVGEGT. The CDR3 sequence: CASSFGPGGEGPYNEQFF. The CDR3 DNA reads TGCGCCAGCAGTTTCGGCCCGGGGGGGGAGGGCCCCTACAATGAGCAGTTCTTC.

At least ten counts were recorded for this clonotype. The V call is TRBV19, the J call TRBJ2-5; 10 bases are a match to TRBD1. Germline V gene lookup returns CDR1 LNHDA and CDR2 SQIVND (reference sequence). The CDR3 extends over 18 amino acids. With V trimmed by 5 bases and J by 4 bases, 16 bases remained unmatched. The CDR3, as DNA: TGTGCCAGTAGTCCCGACAGGGGGCCGATAGTTGGGGGAGAGACCCAGTACTTC. It codes for CASSPDRGPIVGGETQYF.